One TCR beta chain is described in this entry. Its antigen is not identified. The CDR3 runs to 14 residues. With 7 bases removed from V and 0 bases from J, the gap between germline ends came to 14 bases. In germline, CDR1 is SGHTS, CDR2 YDEGEE. This entry is derived from a study of shared clonotypes between healthy human individuals. Here immunoSEQ multiplex PCR was the method, and the copy in TCRdb shows in-frame clones only, minus some. The sample contains some 1,100,000 clones, more than 75% of which appear only once. Points from the study as a whole: As a rule, naive subsets had a larger estimated richness than memory subsets.

The sequenced material came from memory CD4+ T cells from PBMCs. Subset meaning: CD45RA-negative fraction. This TCR came from a man between 18 and 35 years old in good health. Some clones in this sample may be carry-over from other donors' samples. This sequence joins TRBV5-8 and TRBJ2-7; D gene unclear. The CDR3 spells CASALVALSYEQYF. The CDR3 region has the DNA TGTGCCAGCGCCCTTGTGGCCCTCTCCTACGAGCAGTACTTC.